The 10 T cell receptor beta chains listed next were all sequenced from one sample in a study of T cell changes during pregnancy in multiple sclerosis. Measured with immunoSEQ multiplex PCR; TCRdb has only the in-frame clones, and not every one. The repertoire has tens of thousands of clones, 85% to 95% of them found once; the top ten carry 0.52%. Sample: CD4+ T cells from peripheral blood mononuclear cells, taken in the third trimester of pregnancy. These TCRs come from a female donor with multiple sclerosis, enrolled in a pregnancy study.

The chain recombines TRBV11-2 with TRBJ2-7; TRBD2 aligns across 8 bases. In germline, CDR1 is SGHAT, CDR2 FQNNGV. The CDR3 consists of 14 residues. With V trimmed by 3 bases and J by 4 bases, 5 bases remained unmatched. CDR3 sequence: CASSFDGRVYEQYF. CDR3 coding DNA: TGTGCCAGCAGCTTCGACGGGAGGGTTTACGAGCAGTACTTC. Full variable domain (missing parts from reference TRBV11-2 and TRBJ2-7): EAGVAQSPRYKIIEKRQSVAFWCNPISGHATLYWYQQILGQGPKLLIQFQNNGVVDDSQLPKDRFSAERLKGVDSTLKIQPAKLEDSAVYLCASSFDGRVYEQYFGPGTRLTVT.

This chain connects TRBV29-1 to TRBJ2-7; 7 nucleotides line up with TRBD1. The CDR3 extends over 18 amino acids. V lost 6 bases, J lost 0 bases, and 20 bases stayed unmatched. Germline assignment: CDR1 SQVTM and CDR2 ANQGSEA. CDR3 coding DNA: TGCAGCGTAAAAGGGACAGACGACGAGAGGGGGATCTCCTACGAGCAGTACTTC. As protein: CSVKGTDDERGISYEQYF.

The V and J genes are TRBV6-6 and TRBJ2-1; D is perhaps TRBD2 (6 bases). V was shortened by 4 bases and J by 12 bases, with 19 bases between the two germline ends. The CDR3 is 14 amino acids. Germline V gene lookup returns CDR1 MNHNY and CDR2 SVGAGI (reference sequence). The CDR3 sequence is CASSFSAGSSGQFF. DNA of the CDR3: TGTGCCAGCAGTTTCTCAGCCGGGAGCTCTGGGCAGTTCTTC.

This chain links TRBV29-1 with TRBJ2-2, with D unclear. The germline V gene has CDR1 SQVTM and CDR2 ANQGSEA. CDR3 length: 11 residues. The V end lost 3 bases, the J end lost 8 bases, and 7 bases lay between the germline ends. The CDR3 loop reads CSVDSRGELFF. Here the CDR3 DNA reads TGCAGCGTTGACTCGCGAGGGGAGCTGTTTTTT.

J is TRBJ2-3 and V is TRBV7-2; 8 bases are shared with TRBD2. The CDR3 has 14 amino acids. Trimming removed 5 bases from V and 2 bases from J; junction bases left unmatched: 3. Germline assignment: CDR1 SGHTA and CDR2 FQGNSA. Here the CDR3 DNA reads TGTGCCAGCAGCCTAGGACTAGCCACAGATACGCAGTATTTT. Protein: CASSLGLATDTQYF.

The V and J genes are TRBV19 and TRBJ1-2; the D gene is possibly TRBD1 (5 bases). Germline CDR1 LNHDA, CDR2 SQIVND (reference sequence). CDR3 length equals 15 residues. Trimming cost V 4 bases and J 4 bases, with 16 bases left between them. The CDR3 DNA is TGTGCCAGTAGTAGGGAACCCACAGGATTCTATGGCTACACCTTC. Translation gives CASSREPTGFYGYTF.

The CDR3 here is CASSPPYGQGAGTEAFF. The DNA for the CDR3 is TGTGCCAGCTCACCACCTTACGGACAGGGGGCCGGCACTGAAGCTTTCTTT. The chain couples TRBV18 to TRBJ1-1; 11 bases align to TRBD1. CDR3 length: 17 residues. J lost 4 bases, V lost 0 bases, and 7 bases had no gene match. The germline V gene has CDR1 KGHSH and CDR2 LQKENI.

The V call is TRBV15, the J call TRBJ2-2; 9 bases align to TRBD2. J gave up 2 bases and V 0 bases, and 7 bases lay outside the gene matches. Germline CDR1 and CDR2: LNHNV and YYDKDF (reference sequence). The CDR3 totals 18 residues. The CDR3, as DNA: TGTGCCACCAGCAGAGACCTGGCACTAGCGGGTAACACCGGGGAGCTGTTTTTT. Amino acid sequence: CATSRDLALAGNTGELFF.

The rearrangement joins TRBV4-3 to TRBJ1-4, with unresolved D. The germline CDR1 and CDR2 sequences are LGHNA and YSLEER. The CDR3 is made up of 16 amino acids. The V end lost 3 bases, the J end lost 3 bases, and 14 bases lay between the germline ends. The CDR3 sequence: CASSQGGLGANEKLFF. The CDR3 DNA reads TGCGCCAGCAGCCAGGGTGGGTTGGGAGCTAATGAAAAACTGTTTTTT.

The chain couples TRBV19 to TRBJ1-4; 7 bases match TRBD1. Germline assignment: CDR1 LNHDA and CDR2 SQIVND (reference sequence). The V gene end was trimmed by 3 bases and the J gene end by 8 bases; junction bases not matched to a gene: 6. This CDR3 spans 14 amino acids. As DNA, the CDR3 is TGTGCCAGTAGTATCTTACAGGGGAGGGAAAAACTGTTTTTT. This encodes CASSILQGREKLFF.